The clone carrying this T cell receptor (beta chain) was counted a few times. The data stem from a study of identical twins. V lost 0 bases to trimming and J lost 12 bases, with 15 bases between them. CDR3 length equals 14 residues. Germline-derived CDR1 and CDR2 are LGHNA and YSLEER. One entry per CDR3 protein results from TCRdb running MiXCR on the 5' RACE reads. Counted here are 240,000 or so distinct CDR3 sequences, 10% to 15% occurring once; the ten biggest clones make up roughly 3.7%. This sample also appeared in a second study, on yellow fever vaccine responses in identical twins.

The chain combines TRBV4-3 with TRBJ2-1; D unresolved. The sequence was obtained from a woman under 30 in good health. The sample consisted of memory (CD45RO+) T cells sorted from blood. The CDR3 here is CASSQDHWGRPQFF. In DNA form, the CDR3 reads TGCGCCAGCAGCCAAGATCATTGGGGTCGTCCGCAGTTCTTC.